This T cell receptor beta chain stems from a study of blood T cell repertoires in COVID-19. Study summary: PBMCs, B-cell-depleted T cells, or T cells were the source of the cDNA or gDNA that made up the material.

In the study's own analysis: Reference gene primer amplification in the assay estimated nucleated cell counts. Assay used: immunoSEQ multiplex PCR; TCRdb lists only in-frame clones, some missing. V, J and clone size reflect that table, while D and trimming were determined from the DNA. The data hold around 360,000 clones, with about 87% observed a single time. Seattle's cohort entered during active infection and was followed longitudinally. Germline assignment: CDR1 MGHRA and CDR2 YSYEKL. This CDR3 has 14 residues. After removal of 4 bases from V and 2 bases from J, the junction contained 4 bases not matched to a gene.

Sequenced material: peripheral blood. The receptor was isolated from a woman in her 30s with COVID-19, enrolled during active disease. V gene TRBV4-1 combines with J gene TRBJ2-5; 7 bases agree with TRBD1. The CDR3 region has the DNA TGCGCCAGCAGCCCGGGGACAGTACAAGAGACCCAGTACTTC. Its translation is CASSPGTVQETQYF.